This is a list of T cell receptor beta chains from one sample in a study of identical twins. TCRdb passed the 5' RACE reads through MiXCR, listing each CDR3 protein once. The sample yields about 470,000 distinct CDR3 sequences, 20% to 25% seen once. The data were also submitted as part of a second study, on T cells expressing NK-cell markers.

The sample consisted of CD4+ T cells sorted from blood. The source is a woman in her late teens or twenties in good health. The CDR3 runs from the conserved cysteine through the conserved F or W. Fields, in order: D gene, V gene, J gene, clone size, CDR3 DNA, CDR3 protein. A D gene is named only where the DNA matches it firmly. Expanded clones are given a class, and other clones once, few, many or no size at all.

>.|TRBV10-1|TRBJ2-2|.
TGCGCCAGCAGTTCGTTCCTGAACACCGGGGAGCTGTTTTTT
CASSSFLNTGELFF
>.|TRBV2|TRBJ2-5|few
TGTGCCAGCAGTGAAATCCCCCAAGAGACCCAGTACTTC
CASSEIPQETQYF
>.|TRBV7-2|TRBJ1-1|.
TGTGCCAGCAGCCGACAAAGGTCGGCTGAAGCTTTCTTT
CASSRQRSAEAFF
>TRBD2|TRBV20-1|TRBJ2-3|few
TGCAGTGCTAGGGGAGGGGGTAAGCGGGAGTTGACAGATACGCAGTATTTT
CSARGGGKRELTDTQYF
>TRBD2|TRBV20-1|TRBJ2-1|.
TGCAGTGCTACGGCGGCGGGGGGGAAATACAATGAGCAGTTCTTC
CSATAAGGKYNEQFF
>.|TRBV28|TRBJ1-2|.
TGTGCCAGCATGACGTCCCTCTATGGCTACACCTTC
CASMTSLYGYTF
>.|TRBV12-3/TRBV12-4|TRBJ2-3|.
TGTGCCAGCACCCAGAAAAGGACCAATACGCAGTATTTT
CASTQKRTNTQYF
>.|TRBV4-3|TRBJ2-2|few
TGCGCCAGCAGCCAAGATAACACTGTCCCTAAGCGGGAGCTGTTTTTT
CASSQDNTVPKRELFF
>.|TRBV5-1|TRBJ1-1|.
TGCGCCAGCAGCCCCCCGGGCAGTGGAGGTACTGAAGCTTTCTTT
CASSPPGSGGTEAFF
>TRBD2|TRBV20-1|TRBJ2-2|.
TGCAGTGCTAGAGATAGGCTGGTAGCGGGAGGGTTGAACACCGGGGAGCTGTTTTTT
CSARDRLVAGGLNTGELFF
>.|TRBV3-1|TRBJ2-7|.
TGTGCCTCCTGCCAATATGGGGGGACCGACAACGAGCAGTACTTC
CASCQYGGTDNEQYF
>TRBD2|TRBV7-8|TRBJ2-5|.
TGTGCCAGCAGCCCCCAGACTAGCGGGAGACGGTTGGGTTTAGAGACCCAGTACTTC
CASSPQTSGRRLGLETQYF
>TRBD1|TRBV24-1|TRBJ2-1|few
TGTGCCACCAGTGATCCTCGGGACAGGGGTTCGAATGAGCAGTTCTTC
CATSDPRDRGSNEQFF
>TRBD1|TRBV25-1|TRBJ2-1|few
TGTGCCAGCAGTGAGGTACACCGGGACAGGAAGTTCTTC
CASSEVHRDRKFF
>TRBD2|TRBV20-1|TRBJ2-1|few
TGCAGTTTCTCCCGCGGGAGTCAGGATGAGCAGTTCTTC
CSFSRGSQDEQFF
>.|TRBV6-5|TRBJ1-6|.
TGTGCCAGCAGTTCTCGTTGGACTGCTATTAATTCACCCCTCCACTTT
CASSSRWTAINSPLHF
>.|TRBV15|TRBJ1-5|once
TGTGCCACCAGCAGGGGGGGAGGCAGGGGCAATCAGCCCCAGCATTTT
CATSRGGGRGNQPQHF
>.|TRBV6-2/TRBV6-3|TRBJ1-1|.
TGTGCCAGCACCCCCTTCATGAGGGCAGCCACTGAAGCTTTCTTT
CASTPFMRAATEAFF
>TRBD2|TRBV12-3/TRBV12-4|TRBJ2-3|few
TGTGCCAGCAGTCTGGGGGGGGGGTACCCAGATACGCAGTATTTT
CASSLGGGYPDTQYF
>TRBD2|TRBV5-1|TRBJ2-5|.
TGCGCCAGCAGCTCCCCAGCGGGACGGGGTGTGGAGACCCAGTACTTC
CASSSPAGRGVETQYF
>.|TRBV6-5|TRBJ2-1|few
TGTGCCAGCAGTTACTCGAGGGACTGGTCCTACAATGAGCAGTTCTTC
CASSYSRDWSYNEQFF
>TRBD2|TRBV7-2|TRBJ2-7|.
TGTGCCAGCAGCCGACTAGCGGCCAGGGAGCAGTACTTC
CASSRLAAREQYF
>TRBD1|TRBV5-5|TRBJ2-7|.
TGTGCCAGCAGCTTCGGCAGGGGGCGAGAGAAGGACGAGCAGTACTTC
CASSFGRGREKDEQYF
>TRBD1|TRBV5-1|TRBJ2-1|many
TGCGCCAGCAGCCGGGACAGTTACAATGAGCAGTTCTTC
CASSRDSYNEQFF
>TRBD2|TRBV7-6|TRBJ2-3|.
TGTGCCAGCAGCTTACGACTAGCGGGAGAGTCAGATACGCAGTATTTT
CASSLRLAGESDTQYF
>.|TRBV30|TRBJ2-7|.
TGTGCCTGGAGTGTACAAGGGGAGCAGTACTTC
CAWSVQGEQYF
>TRBD1|TRBV28|TRBJ1-5|few
TGTGCCAGCAGCTTCGATCCGGGACAGGGGTACGGCATTCAGCCCCAGCATTTT
CASSFDPGQGYGIQPQHF
>TRBD1|TRBV11-3|TRBJ2-2|few
TGTGCCAGCAGCCGGAAAGGGACAGGGGTCAACACCGGGGAGCTGTTTTTT
CASSRKGTGVNTGELFF
>TRBD1|TRBV15|TRBJ2-2|.
TGTGCCACCAGCAAGGGACAGGGAGTTTTCCGGGAGCTGTTTTTT
CATSKGQGVFRELFF
>TRBD2|TRBV10-3|TRBJ2-5|.
TGTGCCATCAGTGAGTTCAGCCCTAGCGGGGGGCAAGAGACCCAGTACTTC
CAISEFSPSGGQETQYF
>TRBD2|TRBV6-2/TRBV6-3|TRBJ2-7|many
TGTGCCAGCAGCCAGCGGGAGTACGAGCAGTACTTC
CASSQREYEQYF
>.|TRBV14|TRBJ2-4|.
TGTGCCAGCAGCCAAGATAATCTCTACGGCCTAAACATTCAGTACTTC
CASSQDNLYGLNIQYF
>.|TRBV7-8|TRBJ2-7|few
TGTGCCAGCAGCTCCCAGGTCGGGGCCTCATCCTACGAGCAGTACTTC
CASSSQVGASSYEQYF
>.|TRBV6-1|TRBJ2-6|few
TGTGCCAGCAGGGGGTTTGGTGGGGCCAACGTCCTGACTTTC
CASRGFGGANVLTF
>.|TRBV18|TRBJ1-1|few
TGTGCCAGCTCACCACCGGGCGGGCTGGGCACTGAAGCTTTCTTT
CASSPPGGLGTEAFF
>.|TRBV7-2|TRBJ1-5|few
TGTGCCAGCAGCACGGACAGTTATCAGCCCCAGCATTTT
CASSTDSYQPQHF
>TRBD1|TRBV5-1|TRBJ1-2|.
TGCGCCAGCAGCGGGCGGACAGGGGCCTATGGCTACACCTTC
CASSGRTGAYGYTF
>TRBD2|TRBV7-3|TRBJ2-1|few
TGTGCCAGCAGCTTAATAAGTGGACTAGCGGGGGGTTACAATGAGCAGTTCTTC
CASSLISGLAGGYNEQFF
>.|TRBV20-1|TRBJ1-5|few
TGCAGTGCTAGAGGTCAGGGTGGGTGGTCTCCCCAGCATTTT
CSARGQGGWSPQHF
>TRBD1|TRBV11-3|TRBJ2-5|.
TGTGCCAGCAGCTATGACAGGGGGCGAGAGACCCAGTACTTC
CASSYDRGRETQYF
>.|TRBV12-3/TRBV12-4|TRBJ2-1|few
TGTGCCAGCATCCTCTATGGAGGGGCATTGTTCTTC
CASILYGGALFF
>TRBD2|TRBV20-1|TRBJ2-1|few
TGCAGTGCTAGACTAGCGGGGGGGCAAAATGAGCAGTTCTTC
CSARLAGGQNEQFF
>.|TRBV15|TRBJ1-1|.
TGTGCCACCAGCACCCACCGTGGGGAAGCTTTCTTT
CATSTHRGEAFF
>.|TRBV12-3/TRBV12-4|TRBJ1-3|few
TGTGCCAGCAGACCTGACAGGACGAGTTCTTGGAACACCATATATTTT
CASRPDRTSSWNTIYF
>.|TRBV9|TRBJ1-5|.
TGTGCCAGCAGCCCTGACGGCACCAATCAGCCCCAGCATTTT
CASSPDGTNQPQHF
>TRBD1|TRBV5-1|TRBJ2-7|.
TGCGCCAGCAGCTGGAAAGACAGGGCCCACGAGCAGTACTTC
CASSWKDRAHEQYF
>TRBD2|TRBV12-3/TRBV12-4|TRBJ2-3|few
TGTGCCAGCACCCCTGAAGCGGGAGTCTGGACAGATACGCAGTATTTT
CASTPEAGVWTDTQYF